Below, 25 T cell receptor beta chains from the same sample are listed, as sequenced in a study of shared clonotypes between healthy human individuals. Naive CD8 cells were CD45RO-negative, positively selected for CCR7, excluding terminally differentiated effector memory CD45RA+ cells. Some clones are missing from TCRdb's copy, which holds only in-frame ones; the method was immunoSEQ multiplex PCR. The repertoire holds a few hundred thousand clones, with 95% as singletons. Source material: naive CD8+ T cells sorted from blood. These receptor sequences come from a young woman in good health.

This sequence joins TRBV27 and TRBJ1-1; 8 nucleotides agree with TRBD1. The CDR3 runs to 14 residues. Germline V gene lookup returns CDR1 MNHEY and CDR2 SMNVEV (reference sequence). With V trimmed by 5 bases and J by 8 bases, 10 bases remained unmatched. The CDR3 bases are TGTGCCAGCAGTATAAGACCGGGACAGGAGGAAGCTTTCTTT. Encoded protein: CASSIRPGQEEAFF.

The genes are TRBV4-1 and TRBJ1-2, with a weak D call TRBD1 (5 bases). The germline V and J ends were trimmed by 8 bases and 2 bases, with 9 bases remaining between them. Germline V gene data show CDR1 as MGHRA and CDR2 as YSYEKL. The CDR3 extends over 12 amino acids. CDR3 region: CASAGDNYGYTF. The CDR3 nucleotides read TGCGCCAGCGCGGGGGACAACTATGGCTACACCTTC.

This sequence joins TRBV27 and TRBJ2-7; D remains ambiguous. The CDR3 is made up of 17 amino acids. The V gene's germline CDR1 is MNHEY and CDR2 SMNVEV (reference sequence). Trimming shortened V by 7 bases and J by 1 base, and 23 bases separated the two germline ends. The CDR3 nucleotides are TGTGCCAGCACCTCGGTACTGGGGATACACGGTTCCTACGAGCAGTACTTC. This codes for CASTSVLGIHGSYEQYF.

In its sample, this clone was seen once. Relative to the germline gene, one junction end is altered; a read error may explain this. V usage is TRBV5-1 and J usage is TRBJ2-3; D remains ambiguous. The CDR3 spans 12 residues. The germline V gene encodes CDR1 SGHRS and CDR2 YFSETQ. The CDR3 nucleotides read TGTGCCAGCAGCGCAGGCACAGATACGCAGTATTTT. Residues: CASSAGTDTQYF.

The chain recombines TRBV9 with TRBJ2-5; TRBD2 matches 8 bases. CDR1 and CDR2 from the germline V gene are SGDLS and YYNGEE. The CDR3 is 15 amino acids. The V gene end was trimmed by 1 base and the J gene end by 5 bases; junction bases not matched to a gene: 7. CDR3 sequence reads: CASSVSAGGRETQYF. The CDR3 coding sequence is TGTGCCAGCAGCGTATCGGCGGGAGGAAGGGAGACCCAGTACTTC.

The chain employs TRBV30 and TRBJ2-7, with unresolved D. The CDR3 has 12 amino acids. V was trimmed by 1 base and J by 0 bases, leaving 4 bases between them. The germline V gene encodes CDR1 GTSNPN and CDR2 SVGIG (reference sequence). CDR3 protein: CAWSDASYEQYF. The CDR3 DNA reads TGTGCCTGGAGTGACGCCTCCTACGAGCAGTACTTC.

The CDR3 DNA reads as TGCGCCAGCAGCTTGGCCTCGGAGGGTCCCCTTTCCTACGAGCAGTACTTC. Translated, it gives CASSLASEGPLSYEQYF. The V and J genes are TRBV5-1 and TRBJ2-7, with a possible D match to TRBD2 (6 bases). In germline, CDR1 is SGHRS, CDR2 YFSETQ. The CDR3 has 17 amino acids. Trimming pared 0 bases from V and 1 base from J, leaving 17 bases between.

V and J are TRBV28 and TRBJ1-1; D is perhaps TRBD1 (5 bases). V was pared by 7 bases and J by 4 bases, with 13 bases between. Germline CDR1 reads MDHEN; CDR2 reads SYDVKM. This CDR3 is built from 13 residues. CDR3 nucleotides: TGTGCCAGCAAGGTTGAGGGGAGCACTGAAGCTTTCTTT. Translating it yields CASKVEGSTEAFF.

This chain's CDR3 is CASSSNGQGAFNEKLFF. CDR3 nucleotides: TGTGCCAGCAGTTCGAACGGACAGGGGGCCTTTAATGAAAAACTGTTTTTT. J is TRBJ1-4 and V is TRBV28; 11 nucleotides align to TRBD1. Germline V gene data show CDR1 as MDHEN and CDR2 as SYDVKM. The V gene end was trimmed by 4 bases and the J gene end by 4 bases; junction bases not matched to a gene: 8. This CDR3 has 17 amino acids. Variable domain in full (rest from reference TRBV28 and TRBJ1-4): DVKVTQSSRYLVKRTGEKVFLECVQDMDHENMFWYRQDPGLGLRLIYFSYDVKMKEKGDIPEGYSVSREKKERFSLILESASTNQTSMYLCASSSNGQGAFNEKLFFGSGTQLSVL.

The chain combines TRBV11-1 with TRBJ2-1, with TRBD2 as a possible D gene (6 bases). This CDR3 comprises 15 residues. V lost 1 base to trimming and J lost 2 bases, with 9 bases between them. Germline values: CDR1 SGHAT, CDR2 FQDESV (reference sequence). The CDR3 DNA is TGTGCCAGCAGCTTAGAACGGGAGCCCTACAATGAGCAGTTCTTC. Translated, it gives CASSLEREPYNEQFF.

The CDR3 spells CASSEHPPGQEMNTEAFF. CDR3 sequence (DNA): TGTGCCAGCAGCGAGCATCCACCGGGACAGGAGATGAACACTGAAGCTTTCTTT. The chain is built from TRBV9 and TRBJ1-1; TRBD1 aligns across 8 bases. The germline V gene encodes CDR1 SGDLS and CDR2 YYNGEE. This CDR3 is built from 18 residues. The ends lost 3 bases at V and 0 bases at J; junction bases unmatched: 13. The full variable domain, in which reference TRBV9 and TRBJ1-1 provide the parts outside the CDR3, is DSGVTQTPKHLITATGQRVTLRCSPRSGDLSVYWYQQSLDQGLQFLIQYYNGEERAKGNILERFSAQQFPDLHSELNLSSLELGDSALYFCASSEHPPGQEMNTEAFFGQGTRLTVV.

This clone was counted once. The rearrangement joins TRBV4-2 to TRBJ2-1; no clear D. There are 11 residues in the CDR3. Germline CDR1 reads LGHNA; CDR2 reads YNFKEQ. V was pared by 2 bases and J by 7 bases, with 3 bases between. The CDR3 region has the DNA TGTGCCAGCAGCCAAACAAATGAGCAGTTCTTC. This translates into CASSQTNEQFF.

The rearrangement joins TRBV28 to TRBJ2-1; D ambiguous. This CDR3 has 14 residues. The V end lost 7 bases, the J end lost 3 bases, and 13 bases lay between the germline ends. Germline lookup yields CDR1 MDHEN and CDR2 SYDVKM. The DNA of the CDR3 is TGTGCCAGCAAGCACTGGATGGACTACAATGAGCAGTTCTTC. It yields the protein CASKHWMDYNEQFF. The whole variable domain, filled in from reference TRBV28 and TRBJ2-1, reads DVKVTQSSRYLVKRTGEKVFLECVQDMDHENMFWYRQDPGLGLRLIYFSYDVKMKEKGDIPEGYSVSREKKERFSLILESASTNQTSMYLCASKHWMDYNEQFFGPGTRLTVL.

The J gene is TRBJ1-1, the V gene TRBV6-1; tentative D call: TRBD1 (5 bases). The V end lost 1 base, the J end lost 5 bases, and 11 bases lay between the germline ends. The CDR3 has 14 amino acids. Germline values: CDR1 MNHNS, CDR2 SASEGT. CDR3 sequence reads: CASSEGGTWTEAFF. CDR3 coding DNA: TGTGCCAGCAGTGAAGGGGGGACTTGGACTGAAGCTTTCTTT.

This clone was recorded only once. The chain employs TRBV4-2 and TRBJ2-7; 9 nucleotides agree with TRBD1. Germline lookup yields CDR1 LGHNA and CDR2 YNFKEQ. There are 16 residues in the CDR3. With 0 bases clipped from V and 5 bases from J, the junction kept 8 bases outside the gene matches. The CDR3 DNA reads TGTGCCAGCAGCCAAGAAGGGACAGGGTTCGATCACGAGCAGTACTTC. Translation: CASSQEGTGFDHEQYF.

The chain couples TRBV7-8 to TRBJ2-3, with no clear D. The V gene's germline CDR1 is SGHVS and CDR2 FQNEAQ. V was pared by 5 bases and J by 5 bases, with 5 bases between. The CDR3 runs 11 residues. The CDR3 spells CASSQEDTQYF. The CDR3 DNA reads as TGTGCCAGCAGCCAAGAAGATACGCAGTATTTT. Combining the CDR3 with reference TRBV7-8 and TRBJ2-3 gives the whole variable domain GAGVSQSPRYKVAKRGQDVALRCDPISGHVSLFWYQQALGQGPEFLTYFQNEAQLDKSGLPSDRFFAERPEGSVSTLKIQRTQQEDSAVYLCASSQEDTQYFGPGTRLTVL.

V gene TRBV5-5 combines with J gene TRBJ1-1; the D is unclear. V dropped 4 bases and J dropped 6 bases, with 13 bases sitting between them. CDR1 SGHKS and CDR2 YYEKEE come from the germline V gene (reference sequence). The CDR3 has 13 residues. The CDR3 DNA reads TGTGCCAGCAGCCCCCCCCCAGCGCCTGAAGCTTTCTTT. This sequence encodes CASSPPPAPEAFF.

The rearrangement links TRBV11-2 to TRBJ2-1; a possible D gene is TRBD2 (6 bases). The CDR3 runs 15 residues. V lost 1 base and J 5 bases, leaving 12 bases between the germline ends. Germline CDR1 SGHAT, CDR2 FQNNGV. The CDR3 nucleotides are TGTGCCAGCAGCTTAGGGCCGGGAGAGGACAATGAGCAGTTCTTC. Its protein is CASSLGPGEDNEQFF.

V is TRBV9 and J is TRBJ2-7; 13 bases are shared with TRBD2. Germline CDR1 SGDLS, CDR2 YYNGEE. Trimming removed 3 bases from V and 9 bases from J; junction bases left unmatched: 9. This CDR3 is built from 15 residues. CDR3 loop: CASSDGWTSGSLQYF. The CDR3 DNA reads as TGTGCCAGCAGCGACGGTTGGACTAGCGGGAGTCTGCAGTACTTC.

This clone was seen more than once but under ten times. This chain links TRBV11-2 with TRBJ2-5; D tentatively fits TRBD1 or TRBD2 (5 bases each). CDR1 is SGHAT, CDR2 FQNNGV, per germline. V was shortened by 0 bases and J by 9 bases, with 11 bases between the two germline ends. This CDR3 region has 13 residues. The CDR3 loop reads CASSLERDRAQYF. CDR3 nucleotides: TGTGCCAGCAGCTTAGAGAGGGACCGAGCCCAGTACTTC.

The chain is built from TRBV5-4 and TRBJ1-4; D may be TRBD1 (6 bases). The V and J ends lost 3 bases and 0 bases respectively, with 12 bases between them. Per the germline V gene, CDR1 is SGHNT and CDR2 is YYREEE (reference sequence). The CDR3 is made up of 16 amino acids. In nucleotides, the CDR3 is TGTGCCAGCAGCTCCCGGGACACGTCAACTAATGAAAAACTGTTTTTT. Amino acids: CASSSRDTSTNEKLFF.

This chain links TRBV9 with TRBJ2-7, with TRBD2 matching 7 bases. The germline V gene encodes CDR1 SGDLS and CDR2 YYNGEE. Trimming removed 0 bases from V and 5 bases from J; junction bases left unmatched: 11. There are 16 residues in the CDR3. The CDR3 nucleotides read TGTGCCAGCAGCGTAGCTGGGGGGGACGGACGGGACGAGCAGTACTTC. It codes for CASSVAGGDGRDEQYF.

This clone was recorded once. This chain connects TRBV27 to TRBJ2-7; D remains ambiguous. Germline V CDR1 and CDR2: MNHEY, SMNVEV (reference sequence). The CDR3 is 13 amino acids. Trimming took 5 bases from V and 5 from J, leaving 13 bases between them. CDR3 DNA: TGTGCCAGCAGTCTCCGCAGTCCCAACGAGCAGTACTTC. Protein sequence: CASSLRSPNEQYF.

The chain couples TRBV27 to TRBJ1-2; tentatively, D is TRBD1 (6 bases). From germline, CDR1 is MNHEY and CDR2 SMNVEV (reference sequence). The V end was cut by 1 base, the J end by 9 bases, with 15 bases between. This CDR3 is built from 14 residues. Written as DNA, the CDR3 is TGTGCCAGCAGTTTATTGGGACAAGACCGGAGCTACACCTTC. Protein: CASSLLGQDRSYTF.

CDR3 loop: CASSSSGFGNTIYF. The CDR3 bases are TGTGCCAGCAGCTCCTCAGGGTTTGGAAACACCATATATTTT. J is TRBJ1-3 and V is TRBV9; possibly TRBD1 for D (5 bases). The V gene lost 4 bases and the J gene lost 3 bases, with 11 bases spanning the gap. This CDR3 spans 14 amino acids. Germline lookup yields CDR1 SGDLS and CDR2 YYNGEE. Full variable domain (outside the CDR3, taken from reference TRBV9 and TRBJ1-3): DSGVTQTPKHLITATGQRVTLRCSPRSGDLSVYWYQQSLDQGLQFLIQYYNGEERAKGNILERFSAQQFPDLHSELNLSSLELGDSALYFCASSSSGFGNTIYFGEGSWLTVV.